This T cell receptor (beta chain) came from a study of T cell clones after liver transplantation. Sequenced by immunoSEQ multiplex PCR; TCRdb stores in-frame clones only, minus some. The sample has 40,000 to 55,000 clones, about 69% seen once. The V and J ends lost 4 bases and 2 bases, in that order; junction bases with no gene match: 5. Germline assignment: CDR1 MGHRA and CDR2 YSYEKL. The CDR3 has 15 residues. The sequence was obtained from a human patient who received a liver transplant. T cells may partly derive from the graft donor. The chain couples TRBV4-1 to TRBJ2-1, with 7 bases identical to TRBD1. Sequencing was performed on CD4+ T cells from blood, taken less than 70 months after liver transplant. The CDR3 DNA sequence: TGCGCCAGCAGCCGGGGGACAGTGGCCTACAATGAGCAGTTCTTC. Translated, it gives CASSRGTVAYNEQFF.